The 6 T cell receptor beta chains listed next were all sequenced from one sample in a study of CD8 T cells in ankylosing spondylitis. One entry per CDR3 protein results from TCRdb running MiXCR on the 5' RACE reads. Among about 320,000 distinct CDR3 sequences listed, 11% were seen once. The specimen sequenced was blood, either unsorted or a sorted T cell fraction (not recorded which). The receptors were sampled from a female donor with ankylosing spondylitis or in good health (not recorded which).

This clonotype was observed many times. Written as DNA, the CDR3 is TGCGCCAGTAAGGACAGGGGAGGGAACACCGGGGAGCTGTTTTTT. It specifies CASKDRGGNTGELFF. V is TRBV5-1 and J is TRBJ2-2, with 9 nucleotides matching TRBD1. The CDR3 has 15 amino acids. V gave up 8 bases and J gave up 1 base; unmatched junction bases: 6. The germline gives CDR1 SGHRS, CDR2 YFSETQ.

This clonotype was seen many times. This chain links TRBV5-1 with TRBJ1-3; TRBD1 aligns across 7 bases. V lost 4 bases to trimming and J lost 4 bases; unmatched junction nucleotides: 11. The CDR3 spans 16 residues. Germline V gene lookup returns CDR1 SGHRS and CDR2 YFSETQ. This CDR3 reads CASSGVTGEAGNTIYF. DNA for the CDR3: TGCGCCAGCAGCGGAGTCACAGGGGAGGCAGGAAACACCATATATTTT.

The chain has TRBV7-2 and TRBJ2-3, with 7 bases matching TRBD2. Germline values: CDR1 SGHTA, CDR2 FQGNSA. This CDR3 region has 12 residues. The V segment lost 4 bases and the J segment 7 bases; nucleotides outside the gene matches: 2. In DNA form, the CDR3 reads TGTGCCAGCAGCTCGGGACTATATACGCAGTATTTT. Translated: CASSSGLYTQYF.

This clonotype was seen ten or more times. This sequence joins TRBV20-1 and TRBJ2-7, with D possibly matching TRBD2 (7 bases). V lost 3 bases, J lost 2 bases, and 11 bases lay in between. Per the germline V gene, CDR1 is DFQATT and CDR2 is SNEGSKA (reference sequence). The CDR3 contains 13 residues. CDR3 DNA sequence: TGCAGTGCTAGTAAGGGGGGGGCCTACGAGCAGTACTTC. Translated, it gives CSASKGGAYEQYF.

About this clonotype: This could be a read error, since a much larger clone is one nucleotide away. The chain has TRBV20-1 and TRBJ2-1; D is ambiguous. Trimming pared 7 bases from V and 2 bases from J, leaving 15 bases between. Germline V gene lookup returns CDR1 DFQATT and CDR2 SNEGSKA (reference sequence). CDR3 size: 14 residues. Here the CDR3 DNA reads TGCAGTGTCTCCCATATCGGGCCCTACAATGAGCAGTTCTTC. Protein product: CSVSHIGPYNEQFF.

This clonotype was detected ten times or more. The CDR3 region is CSARGLAVAYEQYF. Here the CDR3 DNA reads TGCAGTGCTAGAGGGTTAGCGGTGGCTTACGAGCAGTACTTC. This rearrangement joins TRBV20-1 to TRBJ2-7, with D possibly TRBD2 on 6 matching bases. Per germline, CDR1 DFQATT and CDR2 SNEGSKA (reference sequence). The CDR3 loop spans 14 amino acids. Trimming left V 1 base short and J 4 bases short, with 14 bases between.